This paragraph reports one TCR beta chain. The data were obtained in a study of T cell repertoires in cytomegalovirus infection. TCRdb ran MiXCR on the reads and lists one entry per CDR3 protein. The data show 250,000 or so distinct CDR3 sequences, 17% seen once. Sequencing used CD8+ T cells from PBMCs. The receptor comes from a human donor in good health (CMV status not recorded). Some clones in this sample may be carry-over from other donors' samples.

CDR3 loop: CASTPGSSYEQYF. The CDR3 nucleotides are TGTGCCAGCACCCCCGGGAGCTCCTACGAGCAGTACTTC. The V call is TRBV5-6, the J call TRBJ2-7; maybe TRBD2 (6 bases). CDR1 SGHDT and CDR2 YYEEEE come from the germline V gene. Trimming took off 6 bases at V and 0 bases at J, with 10 bases between the two ends. CDR3 length equals 13 residues.